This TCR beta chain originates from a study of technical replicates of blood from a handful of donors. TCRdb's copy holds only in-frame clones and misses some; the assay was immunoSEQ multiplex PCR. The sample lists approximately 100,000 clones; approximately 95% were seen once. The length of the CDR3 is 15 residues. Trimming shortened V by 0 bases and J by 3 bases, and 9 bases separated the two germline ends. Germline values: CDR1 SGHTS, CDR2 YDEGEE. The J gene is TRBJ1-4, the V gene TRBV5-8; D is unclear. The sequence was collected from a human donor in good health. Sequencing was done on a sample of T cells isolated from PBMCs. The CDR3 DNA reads TGTGCCAGCAGCTTGGGGCGGACTGCTAATGAAAAACTGTTTTTT. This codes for CASSLGRTANEKLFF.